This TCR beta chain was profiled in a study of metastatic and nonmetastatic thyroid tumors. The CDR3 is made up of 14 amino acids. The germline V gene has CDR1 MNHNS and CDR2 SASEGT. Trimming left V 5 bases short and J 4 bases short, with 12 bases between. In the original workflow: Differences in CDR3 between clinicopathological groups were drawn on to build a classifier intended to discriminate distant-metastatic papillary thyroid cancer patients. TCRdb re-called the PCR reads with MiXCR. The authors' filters were not applied to this entry. Counted here are some 16,000 clones, roughly 26% occurring once; the ten biggest clones make up about 12%. Each patient came to thyroid surgery without any prior treatment (of any kind).

Material for sequencing was tumor tissue. The V call is TRBV6-1, the J call TRBJ1-3; D not resolved. The source is a male donor with papillary thyroid cancer or a benign thyroid nodule (not recorded which). Some clones in this sample may be carry-over from other donors' samples. The CDR3 here is CASSRPSRGNTIYF. CDR3 nucleotides: TGTGCCAGCAGTCGTCCCTCCCGAGGAAACACCATATATTTT.